This TCR beta chain was documented in a study of shared clonotypes between healthy human individuals. Study-wide background: Per donor, CD8 memory used one plate, CD8 naive used two, CD4 memory used three and CD4 naive used three.

The material for each subset, its genomic DNA, was split evenly across several immunoSEQ plates. Generated by immunoSEQ multiplex PCR, the TCRdb table keeps only in-frame clones and is missing some. The table lists approximately 740,000 clones, around 67% of them singletons, with about 1.7% in the top ten. Comment on this clone: Its antigen is not known.

Germline CDR1 reads WSHSY; CDR2 reads SAAADI. Trimming took off 1 base at V and 7 bases at J, with 9 bases between the two ends. This CDR3 is built from 13 residues. Whole-study findings and limits: Only blood was sampled; tissue repertoires likely differ.

Sequenced: memory CD4+ T cells sorted from blood. Regarding subset: CD45RA-negative fraction. V is TRBV10-2 and J is TRBJ2-3; D not resolved. This clonotype was obtained from a woman between 25 and 40 years old in good health. The CDR3: CASSEFDSNTQYF. CDR3 nucleotides: TGCGCCAGCAGTGAGTTTGACTCCAATACGCAGTATTTT.